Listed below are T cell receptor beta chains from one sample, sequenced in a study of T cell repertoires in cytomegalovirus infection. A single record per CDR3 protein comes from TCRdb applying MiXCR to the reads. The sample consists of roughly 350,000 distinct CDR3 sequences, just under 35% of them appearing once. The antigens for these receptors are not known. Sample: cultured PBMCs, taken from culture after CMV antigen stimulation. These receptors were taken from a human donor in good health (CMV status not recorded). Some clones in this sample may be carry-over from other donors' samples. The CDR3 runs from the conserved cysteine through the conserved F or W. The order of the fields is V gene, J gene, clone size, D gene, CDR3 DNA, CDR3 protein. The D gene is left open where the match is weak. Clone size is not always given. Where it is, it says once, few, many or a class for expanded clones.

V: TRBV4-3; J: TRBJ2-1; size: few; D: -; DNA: TGCGCCAGCAGCCACCAGCCCGATGAGCAGTTCTTC; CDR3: CASSHQPDEQFF
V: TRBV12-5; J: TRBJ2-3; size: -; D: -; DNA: TGTGCTAGTGGTTCCATCACAGATACGCAGTATTTT; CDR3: CASGSITDTQYF
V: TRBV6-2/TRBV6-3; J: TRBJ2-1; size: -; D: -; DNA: TGTGCCAGCAGACCAGGATGGCTCGGGACCCGGGATGAGCAGTTCTTC; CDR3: CASRPGWLGTRDEQFF
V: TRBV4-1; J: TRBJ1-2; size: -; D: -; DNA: TGCGCCAGAACGGAAGGGGGAGGAGGGATCTATGGCTACACCTTC; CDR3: CARTEGGGGIYGYTF
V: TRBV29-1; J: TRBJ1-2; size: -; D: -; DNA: TGCAGCGTTGAAGATCACGGCACAGGCTATGGCTACACCTTC; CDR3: CSVEDHGTGYGYTF
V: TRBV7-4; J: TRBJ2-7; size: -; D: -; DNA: TGTGCCAGCAGCTTAGAATTTGAACCGCGCTACGAGCAGTACTTC; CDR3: CASSLEFEPRYEQYF
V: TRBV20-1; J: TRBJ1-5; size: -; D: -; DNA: TGCAGTGCGACGGGGGATAGCAATCAGCCCCAGCATTTT; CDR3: CSATGDSNQPQHF
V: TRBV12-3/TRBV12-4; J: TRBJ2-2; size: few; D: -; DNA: TGTGCCAGCAGGCCAGGAAACACCGGGGAGCTGTTTTTT; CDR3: CASRPGNTGELFF
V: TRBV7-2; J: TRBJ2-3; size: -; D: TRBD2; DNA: TGTGCCAGCAGCTTATACCAGCGGGAGTACACAGATACGCAGTATTTT; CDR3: CASSLYQREYTDTQYF
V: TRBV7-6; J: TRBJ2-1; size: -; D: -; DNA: TGTGCCAGCAGCTTATCTCCCTGGGTAGAAGCTGGGAGGAATGAGCAGTTCTTC; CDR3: CASSLSPWVEAGRNEQFF
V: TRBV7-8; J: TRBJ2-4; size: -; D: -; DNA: TGTGCCAGCAGCTTAGCGCGTGGGGCTAGCGAAGTGAACATTCAGTACTTC; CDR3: CASSLARGASEVNIQYF
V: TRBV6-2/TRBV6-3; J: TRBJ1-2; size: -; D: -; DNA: TGTGCCACCCAAGACTCTAACTATGGCTACACCTTC; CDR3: CATQDSNYGYTF
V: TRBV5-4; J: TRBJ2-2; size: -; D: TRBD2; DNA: TGTGCCAGCAGCGTAGCGGGAGGGCGGACCGGGGAGCTGTTTTTT; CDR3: CASSVAGGRTGELFF
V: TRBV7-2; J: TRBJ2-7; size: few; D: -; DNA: TGTGCCAGCAGCTTAGAGAGGCTCGAGCAGTACTTC; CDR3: CASSLERLEQYF
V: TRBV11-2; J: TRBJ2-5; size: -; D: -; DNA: TGTGCCAGCAGCTTTGAGAGTTTCGGAGAGACCCAGTACTTC; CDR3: CASSFESFGETQYF
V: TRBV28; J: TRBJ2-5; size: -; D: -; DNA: TGTGCCAGCAGTTTGAGGGGACATGAGACCCAGTACTTC; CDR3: CASSLRGHETQYF
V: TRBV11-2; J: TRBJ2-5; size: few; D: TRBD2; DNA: TGTGCCAGCACAACCTTCCTCGGACTAGCGGGGGGAGAGACCCAGTACTTC; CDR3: CASTTFLGLAGGETQYF
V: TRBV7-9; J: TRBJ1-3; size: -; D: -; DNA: TGTGCCAGCAGCTTAGACAACAGGGAAACCTCTGGAAACACCATATATTTT; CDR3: CASSLDNRETSGNTIYF
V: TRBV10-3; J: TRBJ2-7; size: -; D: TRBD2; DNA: TGTGCCATCAGGCAACTAGCGGGAGGGACCGAGCAGTACTTC; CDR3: CAIRQLAGGTEQYF
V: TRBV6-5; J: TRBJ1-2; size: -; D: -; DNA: TGTGCCAGCAGTAATCCCACAGGAGACTATGGCTACACCTTC; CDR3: CASSNPTGDYGYTF
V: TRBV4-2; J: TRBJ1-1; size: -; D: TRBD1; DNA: TGTGCCAGCAGCCAAGTGGGACAGGGGGACACTGAAGCTTTCTTT; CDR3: CASSQVGQGDTEAFF
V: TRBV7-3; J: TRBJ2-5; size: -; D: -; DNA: TGTGCCAGCAGCTTCGGGGCAAAAGAGACCCAGTACTTC; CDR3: CASSFGAKETQYF
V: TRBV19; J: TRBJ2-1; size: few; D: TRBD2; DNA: TGTGCCACCTCCAGCGGGAGTGCCAGGGATGAGCAGTTCTTC; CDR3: CATSSGSARDEQFF
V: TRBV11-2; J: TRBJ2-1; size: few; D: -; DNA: TGTGCCAGCAGCTTCACAGGGGGCAGGCTAGCGGGGAGGCAATCTCAGTACAATGAGCAGTTCTTC; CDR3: CASSFTGGRLAGRQSQYNEQFF
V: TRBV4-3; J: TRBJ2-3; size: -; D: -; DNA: TGCGCCAGTAGGGACTCACGCACAGATACGCAGTATTTT; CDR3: CASRDSRTDTQYF
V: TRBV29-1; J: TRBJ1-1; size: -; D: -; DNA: TGCAGCGTTGAAGACGGTAGTAGGAGTTGGAACACTGAAGCTTTCTTT; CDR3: CSVEDGSRSWNTEAFF
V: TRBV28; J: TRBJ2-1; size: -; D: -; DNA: TGTGCCAGCAGTGGAGAGGGGACCCGGGCCCTCCTCGACAATGAGCAGTTCTTC; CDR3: CASSGEGTRALLDNEQFF
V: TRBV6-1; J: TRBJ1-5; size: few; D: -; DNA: TGTGCCAGCAGTGAAGCGGCAGGACATCAGCCCCAGCATTTT; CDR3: CASSEAAGHQPQHF
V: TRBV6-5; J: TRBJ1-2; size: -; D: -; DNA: TGTGCCAGCAGTTACTACCTAGCGGGGTCGCCGAACTATGGCTACACCTTC; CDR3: CASSYYLAGSPNYGYTF
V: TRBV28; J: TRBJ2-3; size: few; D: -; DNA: TGTGCCAGCAGTTTTTATTCTGGCACAGATACGCAGTATTTT; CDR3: CASSFYSGTDTQYF
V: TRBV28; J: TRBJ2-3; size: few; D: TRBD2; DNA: TGTGCCAGCAGTCGTGACGGGACTAGCGGGACCACAGATACGCAGTATTTT; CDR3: CASSRDGTSGTTDTQYF
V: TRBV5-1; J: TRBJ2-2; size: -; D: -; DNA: TGCGCCAGCAGTTCGAGTACAGTCGGCGCGGACGGGGAGCTGTTTTTT; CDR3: CASSSSTVGADGELFF
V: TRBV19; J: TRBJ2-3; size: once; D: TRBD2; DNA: TGTGCCAGTAGTATAACTAGCGGGAGGGCAGATACGCAGTATTTT; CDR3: CASSITSGRADTQYF
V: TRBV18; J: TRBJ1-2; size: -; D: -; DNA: TGTGCCAGCTCACCAGGCAGGGAGGGTGGCTACACCTTC; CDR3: CASSPGREGGYTF
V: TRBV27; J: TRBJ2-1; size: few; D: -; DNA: TGTGCCAGCAGTTTAAGGAGTGTAGCATACAATGAGCAGTTCTTC; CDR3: CASSLRSVAYNEQFF
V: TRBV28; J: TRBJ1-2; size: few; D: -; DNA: TGTGCCAGCAGACCGATCCCTTCATCGGGCTACACCTTC; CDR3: CASRPIPSSGYTF
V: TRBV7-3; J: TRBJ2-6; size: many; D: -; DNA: TGTGCCAGCAGCTTATTCGAATCTGGGGCCAACGTCCTGACTTTC; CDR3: CASSLFESGANVLTF
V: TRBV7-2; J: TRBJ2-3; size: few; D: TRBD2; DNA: TGTGCCAGCAGCTCGGCAGGGCGGGAGGTTGATACGCAGTATTTT; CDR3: CASSSAGREVDTQYF
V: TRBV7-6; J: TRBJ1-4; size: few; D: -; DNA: TGTGCCAGCAAATTAAATGAAAAACTGTTTTTT; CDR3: CASKLNEKLFF
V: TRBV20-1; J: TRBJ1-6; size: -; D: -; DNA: TGCAGTGCTCCGGGTTCAGAGGCCTATAATTCACCCCTCCACTTT; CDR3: CSAPGSEAYNSPLHF